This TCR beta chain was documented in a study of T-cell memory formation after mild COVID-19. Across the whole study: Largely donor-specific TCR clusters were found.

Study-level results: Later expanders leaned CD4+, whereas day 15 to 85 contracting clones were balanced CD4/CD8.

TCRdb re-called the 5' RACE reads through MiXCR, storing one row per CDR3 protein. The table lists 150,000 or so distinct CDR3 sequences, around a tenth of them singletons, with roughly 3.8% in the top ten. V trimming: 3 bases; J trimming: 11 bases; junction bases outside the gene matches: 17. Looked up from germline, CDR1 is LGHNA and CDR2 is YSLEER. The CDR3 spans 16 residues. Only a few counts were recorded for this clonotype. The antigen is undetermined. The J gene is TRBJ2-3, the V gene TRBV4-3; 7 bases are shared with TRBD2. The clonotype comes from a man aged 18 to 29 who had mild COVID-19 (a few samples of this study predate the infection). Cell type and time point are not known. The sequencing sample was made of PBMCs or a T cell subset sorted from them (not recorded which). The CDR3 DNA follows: TGCGCCAGCAGCCAGGGGGGGGACGGATCTTCCCGGGGGCAGTATTTT. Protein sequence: CASSQGGDGSSRGQYF.